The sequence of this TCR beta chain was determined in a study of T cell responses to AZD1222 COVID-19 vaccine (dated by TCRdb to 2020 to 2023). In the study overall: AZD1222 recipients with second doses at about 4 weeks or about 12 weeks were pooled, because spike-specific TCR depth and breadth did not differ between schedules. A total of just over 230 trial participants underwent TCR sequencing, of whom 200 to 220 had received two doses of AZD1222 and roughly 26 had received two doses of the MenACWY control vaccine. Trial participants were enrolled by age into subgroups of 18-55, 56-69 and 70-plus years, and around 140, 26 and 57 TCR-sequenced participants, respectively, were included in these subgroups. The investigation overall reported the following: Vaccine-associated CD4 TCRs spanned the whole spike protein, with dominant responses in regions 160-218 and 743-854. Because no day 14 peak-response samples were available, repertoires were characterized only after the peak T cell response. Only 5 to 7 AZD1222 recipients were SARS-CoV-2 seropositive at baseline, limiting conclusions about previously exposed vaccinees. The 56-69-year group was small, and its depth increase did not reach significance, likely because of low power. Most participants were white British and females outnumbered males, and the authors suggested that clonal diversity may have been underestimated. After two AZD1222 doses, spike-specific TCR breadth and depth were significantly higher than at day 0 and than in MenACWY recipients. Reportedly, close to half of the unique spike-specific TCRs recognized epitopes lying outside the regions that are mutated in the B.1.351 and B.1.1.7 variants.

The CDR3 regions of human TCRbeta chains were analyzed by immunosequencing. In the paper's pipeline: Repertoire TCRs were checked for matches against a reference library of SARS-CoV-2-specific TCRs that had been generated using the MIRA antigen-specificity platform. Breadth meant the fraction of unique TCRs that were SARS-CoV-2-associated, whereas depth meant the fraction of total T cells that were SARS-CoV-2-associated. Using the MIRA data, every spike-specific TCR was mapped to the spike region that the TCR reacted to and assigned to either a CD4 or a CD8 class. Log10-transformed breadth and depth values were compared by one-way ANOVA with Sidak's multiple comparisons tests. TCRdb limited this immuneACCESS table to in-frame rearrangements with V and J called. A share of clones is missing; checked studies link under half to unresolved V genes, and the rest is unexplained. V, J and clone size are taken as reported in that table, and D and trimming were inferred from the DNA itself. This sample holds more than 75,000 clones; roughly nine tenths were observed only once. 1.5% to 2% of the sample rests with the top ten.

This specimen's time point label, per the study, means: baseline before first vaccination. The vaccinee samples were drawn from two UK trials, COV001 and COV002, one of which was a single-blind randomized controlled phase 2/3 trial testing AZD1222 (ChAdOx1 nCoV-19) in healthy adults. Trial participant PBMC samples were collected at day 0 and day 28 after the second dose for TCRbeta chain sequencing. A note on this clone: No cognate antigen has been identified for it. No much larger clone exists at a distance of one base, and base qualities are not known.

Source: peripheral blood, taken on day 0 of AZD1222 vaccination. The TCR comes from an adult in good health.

The nucleotide sequence is TGTGCCAGCAGCCCTTGGGCCCGTACAGGGGGCAAAGGCTACACCTTC. This codes for CASSPWARTGGKGYTF. Here the chain combines TRBV7-9 and TRBJ1-2, with 9 bases matching TRBD1. CDR1 is given as SEHNR and CDR2 as FQNEAQ, both from the germline V gene (reference sequence). Trimmed from V: 5 bases; trimmed from J: 8 bases; junction bases lacking a gene match: 15. The CDR3 runs 16 residues from the cysteine to the phenylalanine. Solely the CDR3 DNA is kept, with 48 bases framed from the first base.